The clone carrying this T cell receptor beta chain came up a few times. Its antigen is unidentified. It was with 60 Vbeta and 13 Jbeta primers that the PCR ran. Clones were read by immunoSEQ multiplex PCR, and TCRdb kept only the in-frame ones, dropping some. The sample contains around 120,000 clones, 15% to 19% of which appear only once. This sample was taken from a study of cytomegalovirus exposure and HLA in healthy donors. As for the study in general: From about 179 million T cells, an earlier analysis saw approximately 110 million unique TCR beta sequences. Study-wide points: The study designated 150 to 200 TCR beta chains cytomegalovirus-associated. Cytomegalovirus status, reportedly, was diagnosed with high specificity and sensitivity by the classifier.

The receptor's source is a woman between 18 and 30 years old in good health and CMV-seronegative. The specimen was PBMCs.

CDR3 sequence reads: CASSLEFQGPSNYGYTF. CDR3 nucleotide sequence: TGTGCCAGCAGCTTGGAGTTTCAGGGCCCCTCTAACTATGGCTACACCTTC. This chain uses TRBV5-8 with TRBJ1-2; perhaps TRBD1 as D (5 bases). V was cut by 0 bases and J by 0 bases, with 15 bases left in between. This CDR3 is 17 amino acids long. The germline V gene has CDR1 SGHTS and CDR2 YDEGEE.